This record covers a single TCR beta chain. Its antigen is not known. Trimming took 5 bases from V and 14 from J, leaving 16 bases between them. The CDR3 sequence is 11 residues long. The germline gives CDR1 SQVTM, CDR2 ANQGSEA. Original methodology: A productive frequency of 2.59 x 10-5 was the lowest detectable. Libraries were prepared by immunoSEQ multiplex PCR; TCRdb keeps only in-frame clonotypes and omits some of them. From that table come the V and J calls and clone size; the DNA was used to work out D and trimming. Of about 30,000 clones detected, less than 80% appear once; the ten largest clones hold about 2.5%. This sample was included in a study of STAT5B mutations in CD4+ large granular lymphocyte leukemia. General study results and limits: Top patient clones used TRBV06 genes more often: 8/27 versus 2/35 in controls. The CD4+ versus CD8+ T-LGLL clonality difference may reflect limited sample size.

This chain links TRBV29-1 with TRBJ2-1; weak D call: TRBD1 (6 bases). Specimen: CD4+ T cells from blood buffy coats. The receptor was derived from a human donor in good health. The chain's CDR3 is CSVNRQAVKFF. As DNA, the CDR3 is TGCAGCGTTAACCGACAGGCAGTTAAGTTCTTC.